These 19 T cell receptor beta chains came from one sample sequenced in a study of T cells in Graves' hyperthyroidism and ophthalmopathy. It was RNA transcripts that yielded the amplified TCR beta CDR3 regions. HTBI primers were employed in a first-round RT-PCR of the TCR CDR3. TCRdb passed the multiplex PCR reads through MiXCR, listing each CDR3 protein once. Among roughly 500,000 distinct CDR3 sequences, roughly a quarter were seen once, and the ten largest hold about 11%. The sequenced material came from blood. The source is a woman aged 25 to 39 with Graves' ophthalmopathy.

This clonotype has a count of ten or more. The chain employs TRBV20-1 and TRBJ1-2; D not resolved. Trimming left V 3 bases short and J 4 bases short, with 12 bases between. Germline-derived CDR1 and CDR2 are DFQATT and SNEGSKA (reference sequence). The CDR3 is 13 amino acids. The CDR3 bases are TGCAGTGCTAGCTGGGGTATCATCTATGGCTACACCTTC. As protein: CSASWGIIYGYTF.

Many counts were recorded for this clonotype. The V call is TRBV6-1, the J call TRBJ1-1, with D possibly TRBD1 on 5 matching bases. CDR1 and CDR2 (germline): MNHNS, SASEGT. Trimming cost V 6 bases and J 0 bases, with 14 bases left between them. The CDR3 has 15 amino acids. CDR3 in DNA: TGTGCCAGCAGGGGACTCGGGGAAATGAACACTGAAGCTTTCTTT. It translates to CASRGLGEMNTEAFF.

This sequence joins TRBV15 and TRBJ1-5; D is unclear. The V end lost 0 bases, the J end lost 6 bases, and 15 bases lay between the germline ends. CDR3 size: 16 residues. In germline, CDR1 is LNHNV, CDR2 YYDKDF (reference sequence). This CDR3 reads CATSRDSEGLGQPQHF. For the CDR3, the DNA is TGTGCCACCAGCAGAGATTCAGAGGGCTTAGGTCAGCCCCAGCATTTT.

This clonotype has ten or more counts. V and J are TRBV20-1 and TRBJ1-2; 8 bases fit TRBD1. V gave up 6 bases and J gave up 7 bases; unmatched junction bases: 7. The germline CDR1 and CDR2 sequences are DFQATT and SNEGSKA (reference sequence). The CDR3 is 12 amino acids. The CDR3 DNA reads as TGCAGTGCCCCGGACAGGGCGTTTGGCTACACCTTC. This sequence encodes CSAPDRAFGYTF.

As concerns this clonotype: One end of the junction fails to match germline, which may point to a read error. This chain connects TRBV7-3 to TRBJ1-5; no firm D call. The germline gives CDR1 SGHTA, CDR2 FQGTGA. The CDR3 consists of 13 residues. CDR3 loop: CASSQEAGQPQHF. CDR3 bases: TGTGCCAGCAGCCAGGAGGCTGGCCAGCCTCAGCATTTT.

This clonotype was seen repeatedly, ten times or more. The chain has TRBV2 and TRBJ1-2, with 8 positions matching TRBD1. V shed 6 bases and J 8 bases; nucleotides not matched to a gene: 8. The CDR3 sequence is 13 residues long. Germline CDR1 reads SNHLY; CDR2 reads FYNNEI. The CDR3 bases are TGTGCCAGCAGGGACAGGGCGGCTCCGGGCTACACCTTC. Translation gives CASRDRAAPGYTF.

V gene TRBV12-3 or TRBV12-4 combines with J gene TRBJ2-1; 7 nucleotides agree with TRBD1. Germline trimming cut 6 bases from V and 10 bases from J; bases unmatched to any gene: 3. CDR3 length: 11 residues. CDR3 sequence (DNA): TGTGCCAGCAGGACCAGGGGGGAGCAGTTCTTC. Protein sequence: CASRTRGEQFF.

The CDR3 spells CASSRDIRNTGELFF. Here the CDR3 DNA reads TGCGCCAGCAGCAGGGACATAAGGAACACCGGGGAGCTGTTTTTT. V and J are TRBV10-2 and TRBJ2-2; the D gene is possibly TRBD1 (6 bases). The CDR3 has 15 residues. Trimming removed 6 bases at V and 1 base at J, with 12 bases between. Per germline, CDR1 WSHSY and CDR2 SAAADI.

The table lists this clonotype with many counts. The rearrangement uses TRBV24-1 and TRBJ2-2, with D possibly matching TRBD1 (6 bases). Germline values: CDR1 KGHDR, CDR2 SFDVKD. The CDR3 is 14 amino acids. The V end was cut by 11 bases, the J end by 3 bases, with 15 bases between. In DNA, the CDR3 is TGTGCCATCGCGGCAGGGGCGGACACCGGGGAGCTGTTTTTT. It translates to CAIAAGADTGELFF.

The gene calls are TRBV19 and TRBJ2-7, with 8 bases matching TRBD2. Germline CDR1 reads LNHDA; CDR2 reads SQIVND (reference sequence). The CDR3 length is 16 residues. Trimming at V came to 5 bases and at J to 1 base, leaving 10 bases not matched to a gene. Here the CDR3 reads CASSPAGGGRSYEQYF. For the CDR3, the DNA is TGTGCCAGTAGTCCGGCCGGGGGGGGAAGATCCTACGAGCAGTACTTC.

DNA for the CDR3: TGTGCCAGCAGGAAGGGGGGCGATACGCAGTATTTT. It yields the protein CASRKGGDTQYF. V usage is TRBV14 and J usage is TRBJ2-3; D tentatively reads TRBD1 or TRBD2 (6 bases each). Looked up from germline, CDR1 is SGHDN and CDR2 is FVKESK. V shed 6 bases and J shed 6 bases, with 10 bases lying between them. This CDR3 region has 12 residues.

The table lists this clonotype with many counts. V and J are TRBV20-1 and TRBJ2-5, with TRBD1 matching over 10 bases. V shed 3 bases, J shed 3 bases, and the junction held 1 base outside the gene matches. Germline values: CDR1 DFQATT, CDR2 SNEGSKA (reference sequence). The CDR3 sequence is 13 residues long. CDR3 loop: CSARGTGEETQYF. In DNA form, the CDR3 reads TGCAGTGCTAGGGGGACAGGGGAAGAGACCCAGTACTTC.

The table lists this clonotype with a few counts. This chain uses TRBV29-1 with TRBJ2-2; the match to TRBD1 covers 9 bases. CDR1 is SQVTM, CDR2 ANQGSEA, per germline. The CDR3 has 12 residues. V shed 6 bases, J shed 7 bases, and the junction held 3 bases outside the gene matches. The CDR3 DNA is TGCAGCGTACAGGGGGCGATCGGGGAGCTGTTTTTT. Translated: CSVQGAIGELFF.

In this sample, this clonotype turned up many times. The CDR3 nucleotides are TGTGCCAGCAGCGTAGCCCCTAACAGCGGCACTGAAGCTTTCTTT. It encodes CASSVAPNSGTEAFF. This chain uses TRBV9 with TRBJ1-1, with no clear D. CDR1 is SGDLS, CDR2 YYNGEE, per germline. V gave up 0 bases and J gave up 4 bases, with 13 bases separating them. The CDR3 covers 15 residues.

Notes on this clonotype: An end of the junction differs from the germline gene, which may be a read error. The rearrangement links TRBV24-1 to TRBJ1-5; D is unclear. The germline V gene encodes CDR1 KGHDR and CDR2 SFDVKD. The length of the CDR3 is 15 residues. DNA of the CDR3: TGTGCCACCAGCCCCGGTGGAGGGTTCAATCAGCCCCAGCGTTTT. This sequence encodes CATSPGGGFNQPQRF.

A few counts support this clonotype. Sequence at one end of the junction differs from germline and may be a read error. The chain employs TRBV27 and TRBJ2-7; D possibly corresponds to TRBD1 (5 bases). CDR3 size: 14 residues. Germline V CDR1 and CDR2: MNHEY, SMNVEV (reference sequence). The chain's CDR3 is CASSLGQGGYEQCF. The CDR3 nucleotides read TGTGCCAGCAGTTTAGGTCAGGGCGGCTACGAGCAGTGCTTC.

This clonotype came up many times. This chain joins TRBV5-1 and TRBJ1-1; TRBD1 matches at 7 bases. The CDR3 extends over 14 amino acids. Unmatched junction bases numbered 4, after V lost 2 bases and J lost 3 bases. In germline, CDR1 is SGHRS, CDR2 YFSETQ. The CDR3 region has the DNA TGCGCCAGCAGCTTACAGGGGAGGGACACTGAAGCTTTCTTT. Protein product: CASSLQGRDTEAFF.

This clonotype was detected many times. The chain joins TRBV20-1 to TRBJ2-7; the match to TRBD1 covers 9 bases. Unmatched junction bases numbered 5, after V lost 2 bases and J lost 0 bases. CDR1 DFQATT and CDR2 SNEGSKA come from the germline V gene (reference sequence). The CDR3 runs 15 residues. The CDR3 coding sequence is TGCAGTGCTAGATCTGGACAGGGGCTCTCCTACGAGCAGTACTTC. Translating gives CSARSGQGLSYEQYF.

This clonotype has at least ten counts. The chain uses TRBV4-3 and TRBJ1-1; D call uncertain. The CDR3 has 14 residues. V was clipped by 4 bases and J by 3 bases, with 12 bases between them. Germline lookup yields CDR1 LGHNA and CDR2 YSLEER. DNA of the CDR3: TGCGCCAGCAGCCGCGTCGTGAGGGACACTGAAGCTTTCTTT. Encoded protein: CASSRVVRDTEAFF.